This TCR beta chain is from a study of blood T cell repertoires in COVID-19. Assay used: immunoSEQ multiplex PCR; TCRdb lists only in-frame clones, some missing. The table shows 250,000 to 300,000 clones, with 89% occurring only once. This clone was seen only a few times. V lost 6 bases and J lost 1, with 13 bases in between. The CDR3 spans 15 residues. Germline CDR1 reads MNHEY; CDR2 reads SMNVEV (reference sequence). The receptor was isolated from a middle-aged woman who had recovered from COVID-19. This chain links TRBV27 with TRBJ1-5; a possible D gene is TRBD1 (5 bases). Sequencing used peripheral blood. The CDR3 loop reads CASSEYGGSNQPQHF. Here the CDR3 DNA reads TGTGCCAGCAGCGAATATGGGGGGAGCAATCAGCCCCAGCATTTT.